This record covers a single TCR beta chain. The data were taken from a study of blood T cell repertoires in COVID-19. Study-level information: Collection of acute and convalescent COVID-19 samples took place in the United States, Italy and Spain.

Per the original data handling: Reference gene primer amplification in the assay estimated nucleated cell counts. Libraries were prepared by immunoSEQ multiplex PCR; TCRdb keeps only in-frame clonotypes and omits some of them. For V, J and clone size, that table is used; D and trimming come from the DNA. The table shows 200,000 to 250,000 clones, with around 80% occurring only once. This CDR3 is built from 16 residues. Per the germline V gene, CDR1 is SGHDT and CDR2 is YYEEEE. Trimming cost V 4 bases and J 8 bases; bases outside gene matches: 9. The TCR comes from a woman aged 70-85 years with acute or convalescent COVID-19. The rearrangement uses TRBV5-6 and TRBJ2-2; 12 bases are a match to TRBD1. Sequences were obtained from peripheral blood. The CDR3: CASSVRDRGLLGELFF. DNA of the CDR3: TGTGCCAGCAGCGTCCGGGACAGGGGGCTATTGGGGGAGCTGTTTTTT.